This TCR beta chain was identified in a study of PD-L1 blockade in urothelial cancer (TCRdb year 2017). Notes on the research overall: Therapy was started in the mid-2010s for all patients, and atezolizumab 1,200 mg was administered intravenously every 3 weeks. Several patients achieved durable clinical benefit and approximately 20 did not. In the same patients, pretreatment tumors underwent whole exome sequencing and RNA sequencing in addition to TCR sequencing. About 85% of the roughly 29 patients were identified as males with urothelial cancer of bladder origin, and a prior smoking history was reported by 18 of 29 patients. Some 30 patients had pretreatment blood TCR-seq, some 25 had at least one posttreatment blood collection, and some 25 had tumor TCR-seq. Blood samples were analyzed at two time points: 3 weeks after treatment start (second dose) and 6 weeks after treatment start. Blood samples yielded a median of about 150,000 T cells and around 80,000 unique TCRs, with median clonality around 0.083. Durable clinical benefit was defined as progression-free survival longer than 6 months, and TCR features were also tested against progression-free and overall survival. The study was an exploratory multi-omic analysis of somatic, immune and clinical correlates of response to PD-L1 blockade with atezolizumab in urothelial cancer. Pretreatment tumor samples and matched peripheral blood, collected serially before and after atezolizumab treatment, underwent TCR sequencing. An ECOG performance status of 0 or 1 was recorded for the patients, and 0 to 3 prior chemotherapy regimens had been received by the patients.

The investigation overall reported the following: Because the sample size was small (n = 29) and many of the analyses were exploratory, the results are meant to be hypothesis-generating. Patients with durable benefit showed greater expansion of tumor-associated TCR clones in peripheral blood 3 weeks after starting treatment (n ≈ 22, p = 0.022). A pretreatment peripheral blood TCR clonality below the median was linked to improved progression-free and overall survival.

To estimate absolute template abundance from read counts, synthetic TCR analog templates were spiked into each PCR. Using the immunoSEQ assay, TCRbeta CDR3 regions were amplified from genomic DNA with bias-controlled V and J gene primers. Sequencing of rearranged TCRbeta segments was performed at approximately 20X coverage. The authors' analysis ran thus. Clustering was used to correct sequencing errors, and CDR3s were annotated against IMGT so that V, D and J genes could be assigned. Downstream analyses used only productive TCRbeta rearrangements, leaving out any out-of-frame or stop-codon sequences. Clonality was computed as one minus Shannon entropy normalized by the log of the number of unique productive sequences. Fisher's exact test with Benjamini-Hochberg correction, using a cutoff of adjusted p below 0.01, was how clones that differed between time points or between blood and tumor were identified. TCRdb's version of the immuneACCESS table is confined to in-frame rearrangements and falls short of the full clone set. An unresolved V gene accounts for under half of the shortfall where checked; the remainder is of unknown origin. V, J and clone size reflect that table, while D and trimming were determined from the DNA. The sample table lists approximately 36,000 clones, approximately 88% of them with a count of one. The top ten hold roughly a tenth of the sample.

Trimming takes 4 bases from V and 2 bases from J, and the germline ends sit 15 bases apart. The germline V gene yields MDHEN for CDR1 and SYDVKM for CDR2. Its CDR3 holds 15 amino acids, cysteine through phenylalanine. The retained sequence is limited to the CDR3, 45 bases, with the frame set at the first base. What the time point label conveys for this sample: peripheral blood 6 weeks after treatment start. The cohort comprised 25 to 35 patients with locally advanced or metastatic urothelial carcinoma treated at Memorial Sloan Kettering on a trial protocol. Peripheral blood mononuclear cells were collected pretreatment and during treatment, with between 1 and 8 total time points obtained per patient. The Qiagen DNeasy Blood extraction kit was used to purify genomic DNA from total PBMCs and from tumor samples. PBMCs were collected pretreatment and during treatment, and were isolated and stored as previously described.

This clone was found once. What antigen it recognizes has not been identified. One base away there is no much larger clone; base qualities are not given. The material was PBMCs, obtained around atezolizumab (anti-PD-L1) treatment. The clonotype originates from a man aged 40-50 years with urothelial cancer. Here the chain combines TRBV28 and TRBJ2-7; the D gene is possibly TRBD2, with 7 bases matching. The nucleotide sequence is given as TGTGCCAGCAGTTCCGCTGGGGGGGCAGCCTACGAGCAGTACTTC. It is translated as CASSSAGGAAYEQYF.